This T cell receptor beta chain was captured in a study of cytomegalovirus exposure and HLA in healthy donors. Study overall: Genetic ancestry analysis placed 81% of the 398 donors that were genotyped in the Caucasian-associated cluster. Notes on the study in general: Association of around 17,000 TCR beta sequences with HLA alleles was found at 0.05 false discovery rate in a later analysis. Most TCR beta V segments were productive about 87% or about 30% of the time in an earlier analysis. V segments that were indistinguishable, TRBV6-2 and TRBV6-3 among them, were omitted from analysis.

Both 60 Vbeta primers and 13 Jbeta primers went into the PCR. Repertoires were generated with immunoSEQ multiplex PCR, while TCRdb's copy carries only in-frame clones and drops some. The sample yields about 150,000 clones, around 81% seen once. The CDR3 is 15 amino acids. Between the trimmed V and J ends, which lost 1 base and 3 bases, there was a span of 10 bases. Germline lookup yields CDR1 SEHNR and CDR2 FQNEAQ (reference sequence). As for this clone: As yet, its antigen is unknown.

The sample comprised PBMCs. This sequence originates from a woman in her forties in good health and CMV-seropositive. The chain joins TRBV7-9 to TRBJ1-5, with a tentative D call TRBD1 (6 bases). The CDR3 loop is CASSLEGQYNQPQHF. CDR3 sequence (DNA): TGTGCCAGCAGCTTAGAAGGACAGTACAATCAGCCCCAGCATTTT.